The TCR beta chain described here comes from a study of breast tumors, draining lymph nodes, adjacent tissues. Findings of the study overall: Compared with lymph nodes, tumors were less diverse; compared with nontumor tissue, more.

Per the germline V gene, CDR1 is LNHDA and CDR2 is SQIVND (reference sequence). V was clipped by 6 bases and J by 7 bases, with 9 bases between them. The CDR3 has 12 amino acids. This clonotype came up once. The antigen is unknown. TCRdb re-called the multiplex PCR reads with MiXCR, one entry per CDR3 protein. Among roughly 21,000 distinct CDR3 sequences, about half were seen once, and the ten largest hold roughly 8%. The specimen was breast tumor tissue. The receptor's source is a female donor with breast cancer. Some clones in this sample may be carry-over from other donors' samples. V is TRBV19 and J is TRBJ2-2, with a tentative D call TRBD2 (5 bases). The CDR3 sequence: CASRSGGGELFF. The CDR3 DNA reads TGTGCCAGTAGATCAGGAGGCGGGGAGCTGTTTTTT.